Listed below are T cell receptor beta chains from one sample, sequenced in a study of blood T cell repertoires in COVID-19. The data were produced by immunoSEQ multiplex PCR, yet TCRdb's version contains in-frame clones alone and is incomplete. The table includes under 350,000 clones, under 95% detected once. The sequencing input was PBMCs or T cells enriched from blood (not recorded which). The receptors were sampled from a man in his 60s who had recovered from COVID-19. Both conserved end residues are part of each CDR3. The D gene is left open where the match is weak. Some rows mark clone size as missing; the rest say once, few, many or name a class of expanded clone.

abundance	j_gene	v_gene	d_gene	CDR3aa
NA	TRBJ1-2	TRBV19	NA	CASSNTLTALNGYTF
NA	TRBJ2-7	TRBV27	TRBD2	CASSFSAGGLYEQYF
few	TRBJ1-5	TRBV11-2	NA	CASSLERNQPQHF
NA	TRBJ1-2	TRBV7-9	TRBD1	CASRPQGTSGYTF
NA	TRBJ2-1	TRBV30	NA	CAWSLSYNEQFF
NA	TRBJ2-7	TRBV5-4	NA	CASSPRQETEQYF
NA	TRBJ2-1	TRBV5-1	NA	CASSLYGPGNEQFF
NA	TRBJ2-2	TRBV5-1	TRBD2	CASSLRLAGEIGELFF
NA	TRBJ1-2	TRBV19	TRBD1	CASSISGQGRYGYTF
NA	TRBJ2-1	TRBV3-1/TRBV3-2	TRBD2	CASSQAGTSGRNEQFF
NA	TRBJ2-1	TRBV5-4	TRBD1	CASSLAGTGGNEQFF
NA	TRBJ2-5	TRBV5-1	NA	CASSLDSISQETQYF
NA	TRBJ1-4	TRBV4-3	TRBD1	CASSQGDRGNEKLFF
NA	TRBJ1-6	TRBV18	NA	CASSPDHAGSPLHF
NA	TRBJ2-7	TRBV5-8	TRBD2	CASRLGTSGRLYEQYF
NA	TRBJ1-1	TRBV6-5	NA	CASSTRRNTEAFF
NA	TRBJ1-1	TRBV18	NA	CASSVLGRGTEAFF
few	TRBJ1-6	TRBV3-1/TRBV3-2	NA	CASSQSFGGSPLHF